Here is one TCR beta chain with its context. Under the authors' procedure: Reference gene primer amplification gave estimated nucleated cell counts. Clones were sequenced by immunoSEQ multiplex PCR, and TCRdb holds only the in-frame ones, with some missing. V and J calls and clone size follow that table, whereas D and trimming were derived from the DNA. This table holds 65,000 or so clones, approximately 84% found once. Germline V gene sequence: CDR1 SNHLY, CDR2 FYNNEI. Between the trimmed V and J ends, which lost 5 bases and 4 bases, there was a span of 11 bases. The CDR3 spans 13 residues. The data belong to a study of blood T cell repertoires in COVID-19. About the study: The origin of the acute and convalescent COVID-19 samples was the United States, Italy and Spain.

Sample: peripheral blood. The clonotype comes from a man aged 60-69 years with acute or convalescent COVID-19. The rearrangement joins TRBV2 to TRBJ1-2, with D possibly TRBD1 on 5 matching bases. CDR3 region: CASSTRTSYGYTF. Written as DNA, the CDR3 is TGTGCCAGCAGTACCCGGACAAGCTATGGCTACACCTTC.